This T cell receptor beta chain came from a study of T-cell memory formation after mild COVID-19. Amplification by 5'RACE using constant-segment primers produced TCR alpha and TCR beta cDNA libraries that carried sample barcodes and UMIs. One entry per CDR3 protein, called by TCRdb with MiXCR from the 5' RACE reads. Among about 150,000 distinct CDR3 sequences, roughly a quarter were seen once, and the ten largest hold around 22%. Overall study findings and caveats: Clones that contracted from day 15 to 85 were balanced CD4/CD8, while later expanders leaned CD4+. Some clones that responded turned up in pre-infection memory, which suggests that cross-reactive memory joined in.

About this clonotype: The antigen is not known.

The length of the CDR3 is 14 residues. Looked up from germline, CDR1 is SEHNR and CDR2 is FQNEAQ (reference sequence). V dropped 4 bases and J dropped 5; count of bases not matched to a gene: 8. The sequenced sample consisted of PBMCs or a T cell subset sorted from them (not recorded which). The J gene is TRBJ2-7, the V gene TRBV7-9; 7 bases match TRBD1. The sequence derives from an adult woman who had mild COVID-19 (a few samples of this study predate the infection). Cell type and time point are not known. CDR3 protein: CASSSRQGTDEQYF. Written as DNA, the CDR3 is TGTGCCAGCAGCTCCCGACAGGGAACGGACGAGCAGTACTTC.